Listed here is a single T cell receptor (beta chain). Its antigen is currently unknown. The protocol was immunoSEQ multiplex PCR, while the TCRdb copy is restricted to in-frame clones and leaves out a portion. This sample has about 41,000 clones, with around 85% found just once. This sample is part of a study of OX40 agonist ivuxolimab in advanced cancers. Across the study: It was ivuxolimab, an agonistic anti-OX40 (CD134) antibody, that patients were treated with. Treatment received earlier with anti-PD-1, anti-PD-L1 or anti-CTLA-4 agents was allowed, and around 40% had some. Findings and caveats of the study: Among T cells, CD8+ cells averaged more expanded clones than CD4+ cells. Partial responders receiving 0.1-3.0 mg/kg showed among the lowest clonal expansion.

The specimen comprised CD4+ or CD8+ T cells sorted from blood, sampled in a trial of the OX40 agonist ivuxolimab. The TCR comes from an adult with an advanced solid tumor such as melanoma, head and neck, liver or kidney cancer.

Written as DNA, the CDR3 is TGCGCCAGCAGTTCTGGAGGGCCGATCAATGAGCAGTTCTTC. Encoded protein: CASSSGGPINEQFF. J is TRBJ2-1 and V is TRBV5-1, with D perhaps matching TRBD2 (6 bases). The ends were cut back, 5 bases at V and 6 bases at J, with 15 bases in the middle. CDR1 is SGHRS, CDR2 YFSETQ, per germline. This CDR3 contains 14 residues.